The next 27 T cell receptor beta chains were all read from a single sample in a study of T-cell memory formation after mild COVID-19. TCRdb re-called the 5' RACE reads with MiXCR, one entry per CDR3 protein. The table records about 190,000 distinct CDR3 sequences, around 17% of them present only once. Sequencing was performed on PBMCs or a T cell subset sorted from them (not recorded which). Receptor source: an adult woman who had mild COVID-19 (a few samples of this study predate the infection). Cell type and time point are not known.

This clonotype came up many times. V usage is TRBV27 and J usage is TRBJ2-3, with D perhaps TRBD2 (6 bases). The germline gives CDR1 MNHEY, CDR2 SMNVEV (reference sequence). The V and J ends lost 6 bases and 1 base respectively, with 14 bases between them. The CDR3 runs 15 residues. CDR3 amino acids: CASRSPGLGTDTQYF. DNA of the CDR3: TGTGCCAGCAGATCACCGGGACTGGGCACAGATACGCAGTATTTT.

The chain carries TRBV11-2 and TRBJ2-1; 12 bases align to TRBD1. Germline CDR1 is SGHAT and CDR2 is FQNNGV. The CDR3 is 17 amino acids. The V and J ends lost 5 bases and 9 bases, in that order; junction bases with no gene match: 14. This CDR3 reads CASSRILPGQGAGEQFF. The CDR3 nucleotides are TGTGCCAGCAGCCGAATCCTACCGGGACAGGGGGCTGGTGAGCAGTTCTTC.

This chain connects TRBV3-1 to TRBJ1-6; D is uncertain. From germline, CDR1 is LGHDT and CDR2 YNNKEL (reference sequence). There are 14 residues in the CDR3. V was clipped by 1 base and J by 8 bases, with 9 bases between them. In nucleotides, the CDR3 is TGTGCCAGCAGCCAAGTCGGTTTTGATTCACCCCTCCACTTT. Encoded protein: CASSQVGFDSPLHF.

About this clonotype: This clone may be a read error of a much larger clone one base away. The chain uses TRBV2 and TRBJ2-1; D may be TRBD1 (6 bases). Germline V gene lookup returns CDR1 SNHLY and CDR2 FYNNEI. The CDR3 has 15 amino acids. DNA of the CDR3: TGTGCCAGTCCCGTGAGGAAGGGGGAGTACAATGGGCAGTTCTTC. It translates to CASPVRKGEYNGQFF.

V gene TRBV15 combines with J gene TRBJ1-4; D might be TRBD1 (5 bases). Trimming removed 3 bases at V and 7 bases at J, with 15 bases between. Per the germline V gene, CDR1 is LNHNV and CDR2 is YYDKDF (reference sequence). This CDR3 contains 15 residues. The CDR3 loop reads CATSSRTGRSEKLFF. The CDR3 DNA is TGTGCCACCAGCAGTCGGACGGGACGGTCTGAAAAACTGTTTTTT.

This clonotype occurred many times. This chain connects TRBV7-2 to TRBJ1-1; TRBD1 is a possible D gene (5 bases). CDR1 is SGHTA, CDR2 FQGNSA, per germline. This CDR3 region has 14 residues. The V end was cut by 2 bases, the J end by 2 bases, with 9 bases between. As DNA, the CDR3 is TGTGCCAGCAGCTTATGGGGGGGAAACACTGAAGCTTTCTTT. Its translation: CASSLWGGNTEAFF.

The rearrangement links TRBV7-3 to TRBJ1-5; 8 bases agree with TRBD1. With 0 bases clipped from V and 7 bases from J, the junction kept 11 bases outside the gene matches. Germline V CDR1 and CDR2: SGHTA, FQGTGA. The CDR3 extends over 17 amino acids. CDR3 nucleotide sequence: TGTGCCAGCAGCTTAACGTACCGGGACAGGCGAAACCAGCCCCAGCATTTT. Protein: CASSLTYRDRRNQPQHF.

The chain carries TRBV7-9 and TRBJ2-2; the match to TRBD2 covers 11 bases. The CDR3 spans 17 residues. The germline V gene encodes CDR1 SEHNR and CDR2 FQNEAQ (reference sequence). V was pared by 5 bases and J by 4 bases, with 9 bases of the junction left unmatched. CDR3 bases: TGTGCCAGCAGCGATATCGGTCTAGCGGGGGGCACCGGGGAGCTGTTTTTT. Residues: CASSDIGLAGGTGELFF.

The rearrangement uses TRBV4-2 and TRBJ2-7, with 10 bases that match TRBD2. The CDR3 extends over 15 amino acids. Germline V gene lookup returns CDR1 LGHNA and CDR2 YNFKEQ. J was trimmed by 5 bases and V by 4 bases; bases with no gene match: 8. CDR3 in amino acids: CASSRGTGLANEQYF. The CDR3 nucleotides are TGTGCCAGCAGCCGAGGTACGGGACTAGCGAACGAGCAGTACTTC.

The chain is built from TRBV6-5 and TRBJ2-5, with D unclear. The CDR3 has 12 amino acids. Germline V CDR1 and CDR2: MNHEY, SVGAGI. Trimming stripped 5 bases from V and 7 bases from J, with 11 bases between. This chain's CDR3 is CASSPELGTQYF. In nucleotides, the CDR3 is TGTGCCAGCAGTCCCGAGCTCGGGACCCAGTACTTC.

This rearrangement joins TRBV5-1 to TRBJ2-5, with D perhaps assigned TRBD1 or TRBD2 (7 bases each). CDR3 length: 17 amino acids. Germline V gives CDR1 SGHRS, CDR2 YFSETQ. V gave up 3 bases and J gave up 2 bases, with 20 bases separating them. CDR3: CASSSAPGGGLQETQYF. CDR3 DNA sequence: TGCGCCAGCAGCTCAGCCCCAGGGGGGGGTCTACAAGAGACCCAGTACTTC.

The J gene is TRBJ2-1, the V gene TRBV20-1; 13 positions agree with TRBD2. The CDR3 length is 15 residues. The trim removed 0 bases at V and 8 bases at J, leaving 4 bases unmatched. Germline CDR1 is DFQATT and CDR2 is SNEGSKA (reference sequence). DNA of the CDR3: TGCAGTGCTAGAGAAGGGACTAGCGGGGTGGATGAGCAGTTCTTC. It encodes CSAREGTSGVDEQFF.

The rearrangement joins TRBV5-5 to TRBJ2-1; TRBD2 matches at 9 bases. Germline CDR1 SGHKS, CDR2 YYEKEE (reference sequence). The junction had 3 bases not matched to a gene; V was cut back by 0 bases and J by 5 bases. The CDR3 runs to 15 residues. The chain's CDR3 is CASSLEREAHNEQFF. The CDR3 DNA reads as TGTGCCAGCAGCTTGGAGCGGGAGGCTCACAATGAGCAGTTCTTC.

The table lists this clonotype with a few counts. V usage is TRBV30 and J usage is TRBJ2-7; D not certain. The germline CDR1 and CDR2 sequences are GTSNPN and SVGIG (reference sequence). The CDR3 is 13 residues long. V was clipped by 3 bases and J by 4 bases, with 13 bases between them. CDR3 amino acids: CAWRRQAGYEQYF. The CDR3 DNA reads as TGTGCCTGGAGACGGCAGGCCGGTTACGAGCAGTACTTC.

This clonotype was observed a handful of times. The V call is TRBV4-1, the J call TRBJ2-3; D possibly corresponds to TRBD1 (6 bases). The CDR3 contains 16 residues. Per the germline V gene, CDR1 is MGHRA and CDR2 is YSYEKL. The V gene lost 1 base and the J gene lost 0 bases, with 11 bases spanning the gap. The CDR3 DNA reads TGCGCCAGCAGCCAAGCGACAGGCTATAGCACAGATACGCAGTATTTT. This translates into CASSQATGYSTDTQYF.

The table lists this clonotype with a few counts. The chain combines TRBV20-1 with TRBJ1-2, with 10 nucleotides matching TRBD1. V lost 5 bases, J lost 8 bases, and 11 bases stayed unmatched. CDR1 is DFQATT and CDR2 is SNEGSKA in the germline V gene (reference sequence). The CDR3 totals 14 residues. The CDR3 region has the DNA TGCAGTGCTCAACCGGGGGACAGGGGAAGAGGCTACACCTTC. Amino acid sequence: CSAQPGDRGRGYTF.

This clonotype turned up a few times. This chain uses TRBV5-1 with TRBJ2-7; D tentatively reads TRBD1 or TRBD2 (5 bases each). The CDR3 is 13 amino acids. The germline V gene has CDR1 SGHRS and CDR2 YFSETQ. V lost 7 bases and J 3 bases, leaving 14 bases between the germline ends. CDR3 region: CASQTGPSYEQYF. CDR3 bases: TGCGCCAGCCAAACGGGACCAAGCTACGAGCAGTACTTC. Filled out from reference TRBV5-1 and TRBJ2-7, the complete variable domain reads KAGVTQTPRYLIKTRGQQVTLSCSPISGHRSVSWYQQTPGQGLQFLFEYFSETQRNKGNFPGRFSGRQFSNSRSEMNVSTLELGDSALYLCASQTGPSYEQYFGPGTRLTVT.

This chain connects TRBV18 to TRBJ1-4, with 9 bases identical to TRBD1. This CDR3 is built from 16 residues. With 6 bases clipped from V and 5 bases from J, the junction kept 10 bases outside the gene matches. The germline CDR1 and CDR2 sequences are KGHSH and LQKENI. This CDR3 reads CASSRLLGTGNEKLFF. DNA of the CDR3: TGTGCCAGCTCGCGGCTTCTCGGGACAGGGAATGAAAAACTGTTTTTT.

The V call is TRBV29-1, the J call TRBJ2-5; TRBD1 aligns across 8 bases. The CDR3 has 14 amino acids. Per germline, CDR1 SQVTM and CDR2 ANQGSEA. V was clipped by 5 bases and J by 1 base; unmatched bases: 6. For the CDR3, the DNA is TGCAGCGTTTCCTCAGGGGGCCCCCAAGAGACCCAGTACTTC. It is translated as CSVSSGGPQETQYF.

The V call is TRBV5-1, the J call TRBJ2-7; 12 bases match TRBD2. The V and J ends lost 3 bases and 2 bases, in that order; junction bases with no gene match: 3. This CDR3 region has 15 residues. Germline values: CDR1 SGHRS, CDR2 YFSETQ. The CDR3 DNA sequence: TGCGCCAGCAGCTCGACTAGCGGGGGACCCTACGAGCAGTACTTC. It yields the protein CASSSTSGGPYEQYF.

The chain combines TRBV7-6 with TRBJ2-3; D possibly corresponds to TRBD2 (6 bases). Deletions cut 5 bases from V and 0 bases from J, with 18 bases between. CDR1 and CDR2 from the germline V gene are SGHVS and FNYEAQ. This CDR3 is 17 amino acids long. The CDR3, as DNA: TGTGCCAGCAGCCTCCTCCAGCGGGCAGAAAGCACAGATACGCAGTATTTT. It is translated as CASSLLQRAESTDTQYF. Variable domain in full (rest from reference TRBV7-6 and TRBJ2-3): GAGVSQSPRYKVTKRGQDVALRCDPISGHVSLYWYRQALGQGPEFLTYFNYEAQQDKSGLPNDRFSAERPEGSISTLTIQRTEQRDSAMYRCASSLLQRAESTDTQYFGPGTRLTVL.

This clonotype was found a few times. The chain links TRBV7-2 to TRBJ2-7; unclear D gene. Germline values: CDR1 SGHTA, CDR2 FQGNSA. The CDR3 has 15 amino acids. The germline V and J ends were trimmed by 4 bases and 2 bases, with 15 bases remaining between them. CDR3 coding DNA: TGTGCCAGCAGCTCTCCTAATCACGGTACCTACGAGCAGTACTTC. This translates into CASSSPNHGTYEQYF.

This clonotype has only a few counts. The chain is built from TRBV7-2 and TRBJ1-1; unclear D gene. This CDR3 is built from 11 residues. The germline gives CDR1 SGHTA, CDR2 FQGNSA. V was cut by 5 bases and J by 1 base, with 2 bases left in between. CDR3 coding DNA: TGTGCCAGCAGCGGGAACACTGAAGCTTTCTTT. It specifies CASSGNTEAFF.

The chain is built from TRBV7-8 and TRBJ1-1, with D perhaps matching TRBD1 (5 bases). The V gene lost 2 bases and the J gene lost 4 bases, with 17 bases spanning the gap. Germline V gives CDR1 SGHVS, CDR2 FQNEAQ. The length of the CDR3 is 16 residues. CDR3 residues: CASSLIKSRGFTEAFF. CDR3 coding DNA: TGTGCCAGCAGCTTAATTAAGTCGAGGGGTTTCACTGAAGCTTTCTTT.

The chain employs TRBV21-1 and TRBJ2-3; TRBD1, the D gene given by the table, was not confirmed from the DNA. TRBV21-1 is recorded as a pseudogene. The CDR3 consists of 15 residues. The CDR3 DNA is TGTGCCAGCAGCTCCGGGGGGACTAGCACAGATACGCAGTATTTT. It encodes CASSSGGTSTDTQYF.

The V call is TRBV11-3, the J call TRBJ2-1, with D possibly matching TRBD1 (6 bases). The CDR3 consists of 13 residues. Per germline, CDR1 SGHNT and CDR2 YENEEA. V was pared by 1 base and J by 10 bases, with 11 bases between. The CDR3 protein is CASSLGGGYEQFF. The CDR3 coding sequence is TGTGCCAGCAGCTTAGGAGGGGGTTACGAGCAGTTCTTC.

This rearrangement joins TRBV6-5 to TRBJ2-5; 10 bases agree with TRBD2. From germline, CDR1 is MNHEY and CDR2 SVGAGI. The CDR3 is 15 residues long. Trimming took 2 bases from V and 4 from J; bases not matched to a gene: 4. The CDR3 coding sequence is TGTGCCAGCAGTTACCCGGGACTAGCGAGAGAGACCCAGTACTTC. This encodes CASSYPGLARETQYF.